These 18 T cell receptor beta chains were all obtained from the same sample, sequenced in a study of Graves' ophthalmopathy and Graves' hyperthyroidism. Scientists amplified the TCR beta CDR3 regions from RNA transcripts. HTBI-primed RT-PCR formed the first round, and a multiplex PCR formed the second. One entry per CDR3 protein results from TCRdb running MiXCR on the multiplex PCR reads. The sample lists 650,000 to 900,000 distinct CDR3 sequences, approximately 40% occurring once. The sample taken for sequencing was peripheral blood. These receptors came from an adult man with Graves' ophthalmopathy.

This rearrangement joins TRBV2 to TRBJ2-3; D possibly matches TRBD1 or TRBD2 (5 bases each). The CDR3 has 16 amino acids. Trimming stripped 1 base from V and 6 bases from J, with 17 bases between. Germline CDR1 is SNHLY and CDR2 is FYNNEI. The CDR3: CASSEVLSGDGDTQYF. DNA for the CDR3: TGTGCCAGCAGTGAAGTCCTTTCCGGGGACGGGGATACGCAGTATTTT.

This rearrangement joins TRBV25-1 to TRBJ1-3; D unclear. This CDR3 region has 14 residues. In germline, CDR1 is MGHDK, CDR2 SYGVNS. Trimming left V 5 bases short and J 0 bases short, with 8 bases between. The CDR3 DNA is TGTGCCAGCAGTCTTCAGCCCTCTGGAAACACCATATATTTT. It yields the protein CASSLQPSGNTIYF.

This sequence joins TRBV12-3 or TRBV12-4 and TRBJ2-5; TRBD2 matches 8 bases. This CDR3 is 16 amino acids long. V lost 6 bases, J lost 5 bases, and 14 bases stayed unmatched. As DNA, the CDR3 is TGTGCCAGCAGCCAAGATCAAGCGGGGGTGGGGGAGACCCAGTACTTC. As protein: CASSQDQAGVGETQYF.

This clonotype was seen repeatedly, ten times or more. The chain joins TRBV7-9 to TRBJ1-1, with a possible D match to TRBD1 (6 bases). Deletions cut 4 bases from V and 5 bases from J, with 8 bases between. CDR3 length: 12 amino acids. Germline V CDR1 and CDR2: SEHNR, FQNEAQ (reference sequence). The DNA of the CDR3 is TGTGCCAGCAGCTCCGGGACAACTGAAGCTTTCTTT. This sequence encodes CASSSGTTEAFF.

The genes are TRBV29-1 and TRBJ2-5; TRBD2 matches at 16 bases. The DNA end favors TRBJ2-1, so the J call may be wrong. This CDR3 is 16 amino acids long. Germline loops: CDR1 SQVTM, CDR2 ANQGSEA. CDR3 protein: CSVAGTSGRGDNEQFF. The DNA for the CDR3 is TGCAGCGTTGCCGGGACTAGCGGGAGGGGGGACAATGAGCAGTTCTTC.

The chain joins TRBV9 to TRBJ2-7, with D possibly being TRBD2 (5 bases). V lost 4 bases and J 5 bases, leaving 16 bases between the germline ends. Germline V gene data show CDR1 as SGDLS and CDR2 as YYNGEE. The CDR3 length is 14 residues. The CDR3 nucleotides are TGTGCCAGCAGCCTGGGATTGAGGGTCGACGAGCAGTACTTC. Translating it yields CASSLGLRVDEQYF.

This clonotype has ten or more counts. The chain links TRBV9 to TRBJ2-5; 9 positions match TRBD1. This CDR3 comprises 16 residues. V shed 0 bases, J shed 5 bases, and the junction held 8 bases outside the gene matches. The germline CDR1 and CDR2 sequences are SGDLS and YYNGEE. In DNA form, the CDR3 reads TGTGCCAGCAGCGTAGACGGGACAGGGAAAACCGAGACCCAGTACTTC. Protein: CASSVDGTGKTETQYF.

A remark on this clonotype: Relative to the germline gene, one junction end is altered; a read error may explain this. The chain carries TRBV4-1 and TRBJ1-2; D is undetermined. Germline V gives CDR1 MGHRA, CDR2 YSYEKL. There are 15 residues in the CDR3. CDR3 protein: CASSQDPKGNYGCTF. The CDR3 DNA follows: TGCGCCAGCAGCCAAGATCCCAAAGGGAACTATGGCTGCACCTTC.

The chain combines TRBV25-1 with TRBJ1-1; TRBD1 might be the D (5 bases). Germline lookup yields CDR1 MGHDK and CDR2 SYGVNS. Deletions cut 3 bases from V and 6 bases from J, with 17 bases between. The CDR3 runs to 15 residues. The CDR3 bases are TGTGCCAGCAGTGATAGTGCCGGGGCTCTCGCTGAAGCTTTCTTT. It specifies CASSDSAGALAEAFF.

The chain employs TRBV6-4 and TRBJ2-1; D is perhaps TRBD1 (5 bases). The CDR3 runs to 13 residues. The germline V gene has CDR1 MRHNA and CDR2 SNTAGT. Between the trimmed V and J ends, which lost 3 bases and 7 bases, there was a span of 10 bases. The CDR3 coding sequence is TGTGCCAGCAGTGAAACGCAGGGTAATGAGCAGTTCTTC. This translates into CASSETQGNEQFF.

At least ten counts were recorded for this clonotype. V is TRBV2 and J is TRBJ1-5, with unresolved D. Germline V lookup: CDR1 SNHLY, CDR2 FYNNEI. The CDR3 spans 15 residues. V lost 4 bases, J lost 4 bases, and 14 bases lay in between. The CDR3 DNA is TGTGCCAGCAGTGGGCCGACTGTGAATAATCAGCCCCAGCATTTT. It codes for CASSGPTVNNQPQHF.

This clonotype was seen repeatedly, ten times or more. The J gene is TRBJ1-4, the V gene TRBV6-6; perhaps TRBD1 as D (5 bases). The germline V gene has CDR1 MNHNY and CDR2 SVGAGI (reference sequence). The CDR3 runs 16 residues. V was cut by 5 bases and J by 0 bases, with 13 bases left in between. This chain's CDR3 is CASSGDRLATNEKLFF. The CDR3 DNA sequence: TGTGCCAGCAGTGGGGACCGACTTGCAACTAATGAAAAACTGTTTTTT.

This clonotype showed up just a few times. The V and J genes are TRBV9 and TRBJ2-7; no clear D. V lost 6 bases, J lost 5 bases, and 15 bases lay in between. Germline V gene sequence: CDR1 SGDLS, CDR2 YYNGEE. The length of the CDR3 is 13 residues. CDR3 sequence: CASKEETYNEQYF. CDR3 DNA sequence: TGTGCCAGCAAAGAGGAAACCTATAACGAGCAGTACTTC. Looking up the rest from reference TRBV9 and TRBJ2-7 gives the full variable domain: DSGVTQTPKHLITATGQRVTLRCSPRSGDLSVYWYQQSLDQGLQFLIQYYNGEERAKGNILERFSAQQFPDLHSELNLSSLELGDSALYFCASKEETYNEQYFGPGTRLTVT.

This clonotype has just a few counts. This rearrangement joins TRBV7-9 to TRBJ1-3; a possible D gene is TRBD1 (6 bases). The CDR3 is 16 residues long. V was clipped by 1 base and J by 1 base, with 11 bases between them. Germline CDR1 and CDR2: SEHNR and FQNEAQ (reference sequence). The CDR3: CASSLDTTGSGNTIYF. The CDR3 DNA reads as TGTGCCAGCAGCTTAGATACTACAGGGTCTGGAAACACCATATATTTT. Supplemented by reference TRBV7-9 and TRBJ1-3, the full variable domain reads DTGVSQNPRHKITKRGQNVTFRCDPISEHNRLYWYRQTLGQGPEFLTYFQNEAQLEKSRLLSDRFSAERPKGSFSTLEIQRTEQGDSAMYLCASSLDTTGSGNTIYFGEGSWLTVV.

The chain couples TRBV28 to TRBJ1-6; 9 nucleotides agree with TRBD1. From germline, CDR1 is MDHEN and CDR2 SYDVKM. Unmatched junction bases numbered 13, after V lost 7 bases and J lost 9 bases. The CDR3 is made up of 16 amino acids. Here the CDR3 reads CASNTPDRGNSSPLHF. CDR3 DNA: TGTGCCAGCAACACGCCCGACAGGGGGAACAGTTCACCCCTCCACTTT.

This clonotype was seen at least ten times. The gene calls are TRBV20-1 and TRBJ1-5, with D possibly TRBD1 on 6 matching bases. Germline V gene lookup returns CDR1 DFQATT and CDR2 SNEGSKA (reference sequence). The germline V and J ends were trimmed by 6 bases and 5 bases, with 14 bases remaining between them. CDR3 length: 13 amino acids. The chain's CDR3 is CSAGAAMDQPQHF. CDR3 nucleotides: TGCAGTGCGGGGGCGGCTATGGATCAGCCCCAGCATTTT.

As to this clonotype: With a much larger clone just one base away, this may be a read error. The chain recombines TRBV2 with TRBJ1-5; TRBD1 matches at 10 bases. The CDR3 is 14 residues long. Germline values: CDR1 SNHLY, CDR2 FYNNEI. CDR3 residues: CASDPGTGDQPQLF. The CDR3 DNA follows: TGTGCCAGTGACCCAGGGACAGGGGATCAGCCCCAGCTTTTT.

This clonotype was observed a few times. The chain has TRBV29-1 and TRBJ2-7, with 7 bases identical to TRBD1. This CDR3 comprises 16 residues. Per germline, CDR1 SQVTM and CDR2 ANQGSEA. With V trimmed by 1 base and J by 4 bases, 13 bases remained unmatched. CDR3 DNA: TGCAGCGTTGAAGGGGGAGAGGCAGGGGGTTTTTACGAGCAGTACTTC. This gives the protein CSVEGGEAGGFYEQYF.